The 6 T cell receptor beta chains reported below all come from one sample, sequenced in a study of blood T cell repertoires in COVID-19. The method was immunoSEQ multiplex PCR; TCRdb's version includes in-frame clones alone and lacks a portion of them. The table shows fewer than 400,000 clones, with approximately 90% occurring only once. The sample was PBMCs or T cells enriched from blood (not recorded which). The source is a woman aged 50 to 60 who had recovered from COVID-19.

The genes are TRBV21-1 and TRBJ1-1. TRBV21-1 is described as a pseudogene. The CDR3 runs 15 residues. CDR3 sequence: CASSPGGPLNTEAFF. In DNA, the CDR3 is TGTGCCAGCAGCCCCGGGGGGCCTTTGAACACTGAAGCTTTCTTT.

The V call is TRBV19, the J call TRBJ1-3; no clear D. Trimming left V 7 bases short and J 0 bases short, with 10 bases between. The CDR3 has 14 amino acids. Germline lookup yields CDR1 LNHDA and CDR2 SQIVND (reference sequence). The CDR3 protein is CASTRVDSGNTIYF. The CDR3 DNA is TGTGCCAGTACTCGAGTCGACTCTGGAAACACCATATATTTT. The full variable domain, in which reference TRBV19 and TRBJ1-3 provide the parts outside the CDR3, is DGGITQSPKYLFRKEGQNVTLSCEQNLNHDAMYWYRQDPGQGLRLIYYSQIVNDFQKGDIAEGYSVSREKKESFPLTVTSAQKNPTAFYLCASTRVDSGNTIYFGEGSWLTVV.

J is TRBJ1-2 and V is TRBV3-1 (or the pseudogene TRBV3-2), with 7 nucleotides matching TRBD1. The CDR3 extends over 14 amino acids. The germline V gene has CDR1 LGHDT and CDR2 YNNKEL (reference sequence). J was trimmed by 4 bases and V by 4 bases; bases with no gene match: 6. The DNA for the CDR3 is TGTGCCAGCAGCCGGCAGGCAGGGGGCTATGGCTACACCTTC. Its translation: CASSRQAGGYGYTF.

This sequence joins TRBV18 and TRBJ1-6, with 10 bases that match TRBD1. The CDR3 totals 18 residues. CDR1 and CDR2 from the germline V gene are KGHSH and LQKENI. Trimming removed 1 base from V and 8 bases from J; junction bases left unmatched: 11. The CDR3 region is CASSPQVLRTGGYSPLHF. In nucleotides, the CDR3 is TGTGCCAGCTCACCACAAGTCCTCAGGACAGGGGGGTATTCACCCCTCCACTTT. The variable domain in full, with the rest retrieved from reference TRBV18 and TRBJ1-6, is NAGVMQNPRHLVRRRGQEARLRCSPMKGHSHVYWYRQLPEEGLKFMVYLQKENIIDESGMPKERFSAEFPKEGPSILRIQQVVRGDSAAYFCASSPQVLRTGGYSPLHFGNGTRLTVT.

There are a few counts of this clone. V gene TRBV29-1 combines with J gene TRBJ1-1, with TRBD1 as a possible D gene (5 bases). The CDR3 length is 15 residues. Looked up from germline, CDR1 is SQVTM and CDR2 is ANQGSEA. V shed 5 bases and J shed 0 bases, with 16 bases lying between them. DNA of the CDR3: TGCAGCGTTTCAAGGAGGGGCATTTTGAACACTGAAGCTTTCTTT. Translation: CSVSRRGILNTEAFF.

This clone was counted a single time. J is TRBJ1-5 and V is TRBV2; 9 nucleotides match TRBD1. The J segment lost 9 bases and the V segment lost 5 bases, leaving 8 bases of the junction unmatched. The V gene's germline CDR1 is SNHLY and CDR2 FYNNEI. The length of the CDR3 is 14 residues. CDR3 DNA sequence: TGTGCCAGCAGTAGCGACAGGGGGAATTTGCCCCAGCATTTT. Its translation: CASSSDRGNLPQHF.